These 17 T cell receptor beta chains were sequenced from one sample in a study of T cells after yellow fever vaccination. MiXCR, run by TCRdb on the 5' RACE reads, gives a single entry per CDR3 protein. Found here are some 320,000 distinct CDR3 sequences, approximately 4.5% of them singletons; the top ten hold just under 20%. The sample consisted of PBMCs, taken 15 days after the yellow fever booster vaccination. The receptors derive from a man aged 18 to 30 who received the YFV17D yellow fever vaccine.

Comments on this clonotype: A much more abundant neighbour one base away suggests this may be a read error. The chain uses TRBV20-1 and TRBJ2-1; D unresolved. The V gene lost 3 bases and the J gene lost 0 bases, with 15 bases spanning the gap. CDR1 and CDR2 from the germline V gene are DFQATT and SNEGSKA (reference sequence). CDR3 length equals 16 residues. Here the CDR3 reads CSASVGHHSSYNEQFF. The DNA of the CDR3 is TGCAGTGCTAGCGTGGGCCACCACAGCTCCTACAATGAGCAGTTCTTC.

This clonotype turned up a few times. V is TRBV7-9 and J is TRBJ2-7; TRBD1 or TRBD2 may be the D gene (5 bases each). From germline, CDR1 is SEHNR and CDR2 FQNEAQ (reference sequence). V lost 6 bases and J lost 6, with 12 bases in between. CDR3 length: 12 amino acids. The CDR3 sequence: CASRVGELEQYF. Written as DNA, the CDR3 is TGTGCCAGCAGGGTGGGGGAGCTCGAGCAGTACTTC.

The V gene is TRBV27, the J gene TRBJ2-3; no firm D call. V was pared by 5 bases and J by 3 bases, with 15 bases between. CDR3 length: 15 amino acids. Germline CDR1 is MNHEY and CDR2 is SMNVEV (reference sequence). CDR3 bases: TGTGCCAGCAGTCCAGGACCGGGCGAGACAGATACGCAGTATTTT. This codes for CASSPGPGETDTQYF.

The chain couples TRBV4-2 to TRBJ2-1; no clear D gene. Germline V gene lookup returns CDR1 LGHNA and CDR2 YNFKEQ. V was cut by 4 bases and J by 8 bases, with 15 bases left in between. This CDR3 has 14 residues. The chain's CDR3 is CASSRRQGLDEQFF. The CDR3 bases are TGTGCCAGCAGCCGTCGCCAAGGGTTGGATGAGCAGTTCTTC.

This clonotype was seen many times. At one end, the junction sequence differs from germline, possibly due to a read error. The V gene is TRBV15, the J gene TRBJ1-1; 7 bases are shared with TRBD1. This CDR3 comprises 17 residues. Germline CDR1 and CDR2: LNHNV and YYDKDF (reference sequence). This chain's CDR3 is CATSRDRDLRSNTEAFF. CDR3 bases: TGTGCCACCAGTAGAGACAGGGATCTTAGGTCGAACACTGAAGCTTTCTTT.

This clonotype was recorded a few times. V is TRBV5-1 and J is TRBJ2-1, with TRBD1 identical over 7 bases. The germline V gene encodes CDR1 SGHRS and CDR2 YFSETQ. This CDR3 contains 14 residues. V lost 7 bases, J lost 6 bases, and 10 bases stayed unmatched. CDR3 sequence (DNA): TGCGCCAGCCGGGCCCAGACAGGGTTCAATGAGCAGTTCTTC. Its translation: CASRAQTGFNEQFF.

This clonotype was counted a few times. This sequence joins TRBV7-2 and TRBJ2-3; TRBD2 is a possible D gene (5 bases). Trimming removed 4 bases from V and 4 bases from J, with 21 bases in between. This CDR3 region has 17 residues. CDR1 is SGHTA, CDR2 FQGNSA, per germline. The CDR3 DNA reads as TGTGCCAGCAGCTCTAGTCTGGGAGCCTCTAGGGCAGATACGCAGTATTTT. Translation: CASSSSLGASRADTQYF.

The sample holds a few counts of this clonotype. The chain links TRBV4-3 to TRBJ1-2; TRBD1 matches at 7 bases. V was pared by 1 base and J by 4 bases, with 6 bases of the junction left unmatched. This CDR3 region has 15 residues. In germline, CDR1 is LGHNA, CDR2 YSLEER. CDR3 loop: CASSQVVGGLYGYTF. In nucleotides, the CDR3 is TGCGCCAGCAGCCAAGTAGTAGGGGGCCTCTATGGCTACACCTTC.

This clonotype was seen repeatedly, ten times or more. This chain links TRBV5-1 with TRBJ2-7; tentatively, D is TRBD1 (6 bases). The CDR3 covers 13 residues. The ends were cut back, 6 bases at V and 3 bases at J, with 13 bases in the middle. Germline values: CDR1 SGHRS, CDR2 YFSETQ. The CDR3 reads CASTGTPNYEQYF. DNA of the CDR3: TGCGCCAGCACCGGGACACCTAACTACGAGCAGTACTTC. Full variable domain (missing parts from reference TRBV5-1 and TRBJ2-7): KAGVTQTPRYLIKTRGQQVTLSCSPISGHRSVSWYQQTPGQGLQFLFEYFSETQRNKGNFPGRFSGRQFSNSRSEMNVSTLELGDSALYLCASTGTPNYEQYFGPGTRLTVT.

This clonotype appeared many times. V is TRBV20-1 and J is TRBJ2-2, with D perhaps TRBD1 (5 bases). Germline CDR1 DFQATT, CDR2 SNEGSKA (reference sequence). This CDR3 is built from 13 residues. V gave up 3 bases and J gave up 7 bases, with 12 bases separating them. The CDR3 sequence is CSARGPRGGELFF. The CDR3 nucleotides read TGCAGTGCTAGGGGCCCAAGGGGCGGGGAGCTGTTTTTT.

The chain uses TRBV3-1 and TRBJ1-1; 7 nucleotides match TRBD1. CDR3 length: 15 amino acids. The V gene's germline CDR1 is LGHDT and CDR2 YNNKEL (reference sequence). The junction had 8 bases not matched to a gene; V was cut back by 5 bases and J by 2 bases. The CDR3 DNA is TGTGCCAGCAGCAAAGGGGACAGCGGAAACACTGAAGCTTTCTTT. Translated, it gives CASSKGDSGNTEAFF. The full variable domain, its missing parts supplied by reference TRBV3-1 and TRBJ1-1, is DTAVSQTPKYLVTQMGNDKSIKCEQNLGHDTMYWYKQDSKKFLKIMFSYNNKELIINETVPNRFSPKSPDKAHLNLHINSLELGDSAVYFCASSKGDSGNTEAFFGQGTRLTVV.

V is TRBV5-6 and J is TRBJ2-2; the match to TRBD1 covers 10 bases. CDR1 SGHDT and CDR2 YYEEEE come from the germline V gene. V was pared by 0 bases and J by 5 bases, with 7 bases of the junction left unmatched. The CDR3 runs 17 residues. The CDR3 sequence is CASSLGPGQGFTGELFF. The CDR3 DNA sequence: TGTGCCAGCAGCTTGGGACCGGGACAGGGGTTTACCGGGGAGCTGTTTTTT.

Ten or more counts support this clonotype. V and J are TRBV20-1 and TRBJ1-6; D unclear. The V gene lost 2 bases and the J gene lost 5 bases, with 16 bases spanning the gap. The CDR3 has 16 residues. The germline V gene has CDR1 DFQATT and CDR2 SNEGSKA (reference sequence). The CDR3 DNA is TGCAGTGCTAGACCCCTCGGGGTGAATAATAATTCACCCCTCCACTTT. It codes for CSARPLGVNNNSPLHF.

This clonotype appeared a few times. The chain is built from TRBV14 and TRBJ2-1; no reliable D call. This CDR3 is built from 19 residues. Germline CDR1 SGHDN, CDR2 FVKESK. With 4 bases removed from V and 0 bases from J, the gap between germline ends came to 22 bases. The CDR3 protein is CASSPTRIGNLLSYNEQFF. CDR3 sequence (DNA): TGTGCCAGCAGCCCCACCCGAATAGGGAATCTTCTCTCCTACAATGAGCAGTTCTTC. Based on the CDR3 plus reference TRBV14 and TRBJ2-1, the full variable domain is EAGVTQFPSHSVIEKGQTVTLRCDPISGHDNLYWYRRVMGKEIKFLLHFVKESKQDESGMPNNRFLAERTGGTYSTLKVQPAELEDSGVYFCASSPTRIGNLLSYNEQFFGPGTRLTVL.

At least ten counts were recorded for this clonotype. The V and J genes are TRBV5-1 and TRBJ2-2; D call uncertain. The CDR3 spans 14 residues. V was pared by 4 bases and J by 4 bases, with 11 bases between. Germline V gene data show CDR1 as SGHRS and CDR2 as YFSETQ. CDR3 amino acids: CASSTGPATGELFF. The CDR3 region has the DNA TGCGCCAGCAGCACCGGGCCCGCCACCGGGGAGCTGTTTTTT. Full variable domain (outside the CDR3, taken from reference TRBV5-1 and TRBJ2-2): KAGVTQTPRYLIKTRGQQVTLSCSPISGHRSVSWYQQTPGQGLQFLFEYFSETQRNKGNFPGRFSGRQFSNSRSEMNVSTLELGDSALYLCASSTGPATGELFFGEGSRLTVL.

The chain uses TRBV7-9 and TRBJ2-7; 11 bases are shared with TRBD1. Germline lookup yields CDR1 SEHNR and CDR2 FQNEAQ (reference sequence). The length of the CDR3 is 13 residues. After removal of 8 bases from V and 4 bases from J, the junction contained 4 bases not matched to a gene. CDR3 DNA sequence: TGTGCCAGCTCCGGGACAGGGGGTTACGAGCAGTACTTC. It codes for CASSGTGGYEQYF.

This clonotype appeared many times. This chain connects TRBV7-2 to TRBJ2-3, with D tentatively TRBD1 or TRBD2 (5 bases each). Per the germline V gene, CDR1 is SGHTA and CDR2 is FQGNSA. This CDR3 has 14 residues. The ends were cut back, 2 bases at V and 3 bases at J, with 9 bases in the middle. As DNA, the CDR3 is TGTGCCAGCAGCTTATGGGGGAGAACAGATACGCAGTATTTT. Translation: CASSLWGRTDTQYF.